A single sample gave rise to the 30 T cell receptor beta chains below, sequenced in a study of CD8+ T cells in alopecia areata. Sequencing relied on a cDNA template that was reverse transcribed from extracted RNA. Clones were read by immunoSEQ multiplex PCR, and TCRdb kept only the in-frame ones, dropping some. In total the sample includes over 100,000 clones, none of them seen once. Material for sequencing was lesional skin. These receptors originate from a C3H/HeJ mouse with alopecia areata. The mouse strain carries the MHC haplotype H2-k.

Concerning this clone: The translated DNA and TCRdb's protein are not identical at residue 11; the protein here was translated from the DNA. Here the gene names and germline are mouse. CDR3 DNA, as far as it was read: TGTGCCAGCAGCTCGGGACATCCTGGAAATACG. Translating gives CASSSGHPGNT. The whole CDR3 reads CASSSGHPGNTLYF. V and J are TRBV13-3 and TRBJ1-3, with D perhaps matching TRBD1 (6 bases). Read coverage stops 3 residues before the CDR3 terminus; the germline J gene supplies the remainder. This CDR3 is built from 14 residues. In germline, CDR1 is NNHDY, CDR2 SYVADS. Trimming pared 5 bases from V and 2 bases from J, leaving 11 bases between.

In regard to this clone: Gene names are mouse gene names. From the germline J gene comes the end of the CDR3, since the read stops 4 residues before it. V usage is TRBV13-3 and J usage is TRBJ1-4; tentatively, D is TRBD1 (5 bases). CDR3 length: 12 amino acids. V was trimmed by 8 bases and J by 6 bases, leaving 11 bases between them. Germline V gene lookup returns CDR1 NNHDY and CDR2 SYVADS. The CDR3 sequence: CASSGRDERLFF. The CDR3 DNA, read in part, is TGTGCCAGTTCAGGGAGGGACGAA.

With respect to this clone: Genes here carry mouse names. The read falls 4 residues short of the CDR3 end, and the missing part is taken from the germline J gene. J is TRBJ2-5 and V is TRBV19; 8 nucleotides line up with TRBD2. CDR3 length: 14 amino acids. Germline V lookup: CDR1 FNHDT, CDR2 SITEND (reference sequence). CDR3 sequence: CASSMGGARDTQYF. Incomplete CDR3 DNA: TGTGCCAGCAGTATGGGGGGGGCGCGAGAC.

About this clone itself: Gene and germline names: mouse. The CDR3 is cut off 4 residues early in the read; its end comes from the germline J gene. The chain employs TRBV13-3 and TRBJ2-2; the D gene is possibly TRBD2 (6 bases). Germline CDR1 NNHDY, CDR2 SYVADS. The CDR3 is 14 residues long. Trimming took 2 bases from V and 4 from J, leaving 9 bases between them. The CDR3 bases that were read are TGTGCCAGCAGTGAAGTTGGGGGCACCGGG. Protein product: CASSEVGGTG. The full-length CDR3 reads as CASSEVGGTGQLYF.

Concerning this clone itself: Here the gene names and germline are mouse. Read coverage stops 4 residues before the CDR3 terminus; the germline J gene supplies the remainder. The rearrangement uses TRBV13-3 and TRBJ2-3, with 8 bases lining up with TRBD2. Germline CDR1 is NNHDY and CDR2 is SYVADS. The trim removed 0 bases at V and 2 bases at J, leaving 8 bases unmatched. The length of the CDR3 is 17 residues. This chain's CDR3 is CASSDAWGGRAAETLYF. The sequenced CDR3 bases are TGTGCCAGCAGTGATGCATGGGGGGGGCGCGCTGCAGAA.

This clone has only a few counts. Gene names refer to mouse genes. The CDR3 spells CASSDDWQYEQYF. CDR3 DNA, as far as it was read: TGTGCCAGCAGTGATGACTGGCAGTAT. The V and J genes are TRBV13-3 and TRBJ2-7; possible D gene TRBD2, 5 bases. The CDR3 end lies 4 residues beyond the end of the read and is filled in from the germline J gene. This CDR3 spans 13 amino acids. The germline V gene has CDR1 NNHDY and CDR2 SYVADS.

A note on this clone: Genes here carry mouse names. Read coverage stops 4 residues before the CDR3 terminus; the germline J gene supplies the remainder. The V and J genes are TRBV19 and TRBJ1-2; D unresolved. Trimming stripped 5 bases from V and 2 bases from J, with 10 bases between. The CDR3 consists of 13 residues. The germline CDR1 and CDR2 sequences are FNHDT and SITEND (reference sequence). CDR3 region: CASSPTENSDYTF. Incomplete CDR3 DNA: TGTGCCAGCAGCCCCACAGAGAACTCC.

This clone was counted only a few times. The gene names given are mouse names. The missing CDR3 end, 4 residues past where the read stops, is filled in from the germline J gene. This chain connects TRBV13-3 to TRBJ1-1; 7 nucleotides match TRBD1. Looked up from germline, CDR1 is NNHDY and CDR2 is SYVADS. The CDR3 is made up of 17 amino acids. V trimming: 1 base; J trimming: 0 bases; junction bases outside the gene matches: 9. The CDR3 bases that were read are TGTGCCAGCAGTGATAAAGGGGCAGGGGGTGCAAACACA. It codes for CASSDKGAGGANT. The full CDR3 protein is CASSDKGAGGANTEVFF.

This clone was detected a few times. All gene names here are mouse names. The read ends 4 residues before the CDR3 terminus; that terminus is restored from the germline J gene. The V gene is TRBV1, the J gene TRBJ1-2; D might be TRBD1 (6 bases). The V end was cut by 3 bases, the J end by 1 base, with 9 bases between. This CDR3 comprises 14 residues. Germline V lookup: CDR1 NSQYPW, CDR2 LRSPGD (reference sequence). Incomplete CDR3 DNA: TGCACCTGCAGTGCTCAGGACAGAAACTCC. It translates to CTCSAQDRNS. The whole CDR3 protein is CTCSAQDRNSDYTF.

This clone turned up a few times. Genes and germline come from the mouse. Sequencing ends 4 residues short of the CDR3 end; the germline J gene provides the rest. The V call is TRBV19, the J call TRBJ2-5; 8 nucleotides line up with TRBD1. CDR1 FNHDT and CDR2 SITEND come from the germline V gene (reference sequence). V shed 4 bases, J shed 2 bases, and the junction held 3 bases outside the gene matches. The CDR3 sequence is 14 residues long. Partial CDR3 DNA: TGTGCCAGCAGTTCAACAGGGGGCCAAGAC. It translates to CASSSTGGQD. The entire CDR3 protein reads CASSSTGGQDTQYF.

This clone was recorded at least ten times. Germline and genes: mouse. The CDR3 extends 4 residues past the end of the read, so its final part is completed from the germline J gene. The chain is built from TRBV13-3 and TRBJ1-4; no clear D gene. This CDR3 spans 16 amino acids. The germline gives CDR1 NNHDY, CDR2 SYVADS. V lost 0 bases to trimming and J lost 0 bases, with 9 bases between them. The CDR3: CASSDAQKISNERLFF. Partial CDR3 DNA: TGTGCCAGCAGTGATGCACAGAAAATTTCCAACGAA. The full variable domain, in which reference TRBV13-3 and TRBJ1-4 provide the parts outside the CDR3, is EAAVTQSPRSKVAVTGGKVTLSCHQTNNHDYMYWYRQDTGHGLRLIHYSYVADSTEKGDIPDGYKASRPSQENFSLILELASLSQTAVYFCASSDAQKISNERLFFGHGTKLSVL.

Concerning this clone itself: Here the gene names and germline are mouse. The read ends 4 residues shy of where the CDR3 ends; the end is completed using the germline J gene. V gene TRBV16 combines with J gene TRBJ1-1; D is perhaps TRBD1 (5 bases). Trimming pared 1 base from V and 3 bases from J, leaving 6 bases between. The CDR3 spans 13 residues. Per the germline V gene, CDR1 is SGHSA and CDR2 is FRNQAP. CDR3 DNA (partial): TGTGCAAGCAGCTTAGGACAGTACACA. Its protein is CASSLGQYT. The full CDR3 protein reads CASSLGQYTEVFF.

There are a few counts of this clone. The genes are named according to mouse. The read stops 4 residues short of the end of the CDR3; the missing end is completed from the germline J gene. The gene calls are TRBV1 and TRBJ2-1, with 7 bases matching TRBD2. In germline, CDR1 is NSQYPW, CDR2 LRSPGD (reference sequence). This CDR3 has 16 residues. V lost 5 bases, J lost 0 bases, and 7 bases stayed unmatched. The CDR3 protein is CTCSPMTGYNYAEQFF. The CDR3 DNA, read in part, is TGCACCTGCAGTCCTATGACTGGGTATAACTATGCT.

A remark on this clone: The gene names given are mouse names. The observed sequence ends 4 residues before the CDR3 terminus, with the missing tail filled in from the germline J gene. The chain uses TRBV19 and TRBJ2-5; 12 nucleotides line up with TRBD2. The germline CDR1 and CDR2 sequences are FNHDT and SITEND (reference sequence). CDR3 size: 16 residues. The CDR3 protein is CASSPMRDWGDDTQYF. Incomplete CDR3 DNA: TGTGCCAGCAGTCCTATGCGGGACTGGGGGGACGAC.

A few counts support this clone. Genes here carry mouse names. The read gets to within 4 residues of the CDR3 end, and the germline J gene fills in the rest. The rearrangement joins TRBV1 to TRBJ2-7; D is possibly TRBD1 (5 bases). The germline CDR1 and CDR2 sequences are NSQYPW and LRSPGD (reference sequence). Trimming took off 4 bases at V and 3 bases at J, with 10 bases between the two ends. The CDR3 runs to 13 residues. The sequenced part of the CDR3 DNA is TGCACCTGCAGTGAAGGGCAGGGCTAT. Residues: CTCSEGQGY. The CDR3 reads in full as CTCSEGQGYEQYF.

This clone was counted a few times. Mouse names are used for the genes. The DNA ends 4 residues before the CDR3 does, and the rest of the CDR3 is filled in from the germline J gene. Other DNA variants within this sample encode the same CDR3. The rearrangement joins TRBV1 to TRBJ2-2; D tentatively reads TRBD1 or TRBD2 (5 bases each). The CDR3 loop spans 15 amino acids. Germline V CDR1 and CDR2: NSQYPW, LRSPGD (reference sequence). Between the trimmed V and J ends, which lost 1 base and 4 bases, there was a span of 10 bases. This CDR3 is CTCSAGGAPTGQLYF. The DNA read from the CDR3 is TGCACCTGCAGTGCAGGGGGCGCCCCCACCGGG.

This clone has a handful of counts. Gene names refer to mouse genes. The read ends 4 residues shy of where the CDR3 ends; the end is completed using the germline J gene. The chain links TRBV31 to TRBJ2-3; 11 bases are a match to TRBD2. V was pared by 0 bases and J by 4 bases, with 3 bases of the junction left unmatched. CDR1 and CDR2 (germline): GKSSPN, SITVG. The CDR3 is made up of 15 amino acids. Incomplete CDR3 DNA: TGTGCCTGGAGTCTATGGGACTGGGGGTCAGAA. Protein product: CAWSLWDWGSE. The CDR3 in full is CAWSLWDWGSETLYF. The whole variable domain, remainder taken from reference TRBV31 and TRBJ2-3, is AQTIHQWPVAEIKAVGSPLSLGCTIKGKSSPNLYWYWQATGGTLQQLFYSITVGQVESVVQLNLSASRPKDDQFILSTEKLLLSHSGFYLCAWSLWDWGSETLYFGSGTRLTVL.

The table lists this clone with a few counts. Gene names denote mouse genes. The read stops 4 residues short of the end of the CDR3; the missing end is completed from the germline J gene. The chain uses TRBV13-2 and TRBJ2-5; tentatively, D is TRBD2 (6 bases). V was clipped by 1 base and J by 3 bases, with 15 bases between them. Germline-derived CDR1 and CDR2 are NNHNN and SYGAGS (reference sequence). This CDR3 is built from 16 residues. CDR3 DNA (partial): TGTGCCAGCGGTGATTTCCGACTGGAGGGGCAAGAC. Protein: CASGDFRLEGQD. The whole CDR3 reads CASGDFRLEGQDTQYF.

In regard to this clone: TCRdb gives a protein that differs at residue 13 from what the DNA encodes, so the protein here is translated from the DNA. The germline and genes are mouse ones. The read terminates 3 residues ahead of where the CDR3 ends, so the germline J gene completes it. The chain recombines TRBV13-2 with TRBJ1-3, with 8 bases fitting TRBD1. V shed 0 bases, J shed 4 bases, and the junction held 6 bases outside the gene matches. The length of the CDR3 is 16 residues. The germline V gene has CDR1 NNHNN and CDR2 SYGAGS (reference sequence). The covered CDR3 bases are TGTGCCAGCGGTGATGCTGGCAGGGGGCGAGGAAATACG. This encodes CASGDAGRGRGNT. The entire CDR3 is CASGDAGRGRGNTLYF.

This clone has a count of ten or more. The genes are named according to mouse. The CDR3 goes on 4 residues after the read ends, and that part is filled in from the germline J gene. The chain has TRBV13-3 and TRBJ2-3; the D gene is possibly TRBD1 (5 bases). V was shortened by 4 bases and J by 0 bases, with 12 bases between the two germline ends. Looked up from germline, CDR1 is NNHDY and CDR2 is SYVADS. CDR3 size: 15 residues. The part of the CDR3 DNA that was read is TGTGCCAGCAGTCCTGACAGTCCTAGTGCAGAA. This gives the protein CASSPDSPSAE. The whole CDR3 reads CASSPDSPSAETLYF.

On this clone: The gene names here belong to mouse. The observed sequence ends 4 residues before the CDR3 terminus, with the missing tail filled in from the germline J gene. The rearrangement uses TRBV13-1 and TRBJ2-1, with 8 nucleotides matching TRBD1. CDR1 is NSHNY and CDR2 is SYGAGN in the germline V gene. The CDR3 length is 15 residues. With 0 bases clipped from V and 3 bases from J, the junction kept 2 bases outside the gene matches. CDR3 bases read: TGTGCCAGCAGTGATGGTCAGGGGGCCTATGCT. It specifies CASSDGQGAYA. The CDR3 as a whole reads CASSDGQGAYAEQFF.

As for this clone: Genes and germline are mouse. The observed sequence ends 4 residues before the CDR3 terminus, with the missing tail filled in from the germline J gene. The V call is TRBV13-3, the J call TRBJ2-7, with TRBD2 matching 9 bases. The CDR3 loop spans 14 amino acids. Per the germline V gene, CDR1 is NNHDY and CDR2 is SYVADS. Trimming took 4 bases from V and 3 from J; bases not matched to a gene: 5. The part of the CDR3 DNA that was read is TGTGCCAGCAGTAGTAGGACTGGGGTCTAT. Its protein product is CASSSRTGVY. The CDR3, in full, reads CASSSRTGVYEQYF.

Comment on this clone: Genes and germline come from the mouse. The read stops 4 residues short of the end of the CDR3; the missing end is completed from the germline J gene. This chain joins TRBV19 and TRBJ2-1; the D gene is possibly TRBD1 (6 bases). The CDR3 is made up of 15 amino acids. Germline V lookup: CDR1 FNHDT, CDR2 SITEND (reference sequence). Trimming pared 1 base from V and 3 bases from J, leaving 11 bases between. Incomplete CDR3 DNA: TGTGCCAGCAGTATAAAACAGGGCCCCTATGCT. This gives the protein CASSIKQGPYA. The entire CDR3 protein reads CASSIKQGPYAEQFF.

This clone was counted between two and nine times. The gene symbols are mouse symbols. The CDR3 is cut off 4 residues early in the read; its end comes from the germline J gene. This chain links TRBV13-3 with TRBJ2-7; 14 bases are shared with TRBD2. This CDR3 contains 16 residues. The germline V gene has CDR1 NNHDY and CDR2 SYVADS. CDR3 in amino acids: CASRSPGTGGAYEQYF. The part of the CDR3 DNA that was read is TGTGCCAGCAGAAGCCCCGGGACTGGGGGGGCGTAT.

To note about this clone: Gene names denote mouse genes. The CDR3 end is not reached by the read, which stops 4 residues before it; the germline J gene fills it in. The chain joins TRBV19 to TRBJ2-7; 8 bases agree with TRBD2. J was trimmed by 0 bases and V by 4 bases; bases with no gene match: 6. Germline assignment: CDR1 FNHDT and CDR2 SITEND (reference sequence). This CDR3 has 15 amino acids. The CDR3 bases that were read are TGTGCCAGCAGTCGCGACTGGGGAAGCTCCTAT. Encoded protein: CASSRDWGSSY. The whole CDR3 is CASSRDWGSSYEQYF.

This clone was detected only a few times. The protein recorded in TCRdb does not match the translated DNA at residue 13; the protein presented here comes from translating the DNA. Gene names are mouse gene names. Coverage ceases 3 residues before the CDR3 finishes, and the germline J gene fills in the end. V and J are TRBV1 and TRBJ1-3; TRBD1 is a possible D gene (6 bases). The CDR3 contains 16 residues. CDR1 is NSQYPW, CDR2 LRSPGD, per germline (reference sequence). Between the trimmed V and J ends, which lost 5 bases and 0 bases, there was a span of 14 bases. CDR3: CTCSPPQGPSGNTLYF. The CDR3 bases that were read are TGCACCTGCAGTCCCCCCCAGGGGCCTTCTGGAAATACG.

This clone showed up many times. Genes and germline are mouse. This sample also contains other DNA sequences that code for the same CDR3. CDR3 bases read: TGTGCCAGCAGCCCCAGGGGCAGCTCCTAT. Translation gives CASSPRGSSY. The full CDR3 sequence reads CASSPRGSSYEQYF. This chain links TRBV13-3 with TRBJ2-7; TRBD1 might be the D (6 bases). The read gets to within 4 residues of the CDR3 end, and the germline J gene fills in the rest. V was cut by 5 bases and J by 0 bases, with 12 bases left in between. This CDR3 region has 14 residues. The germline CDR1 and CDR2 sequences are NNHDY and SYVADS.

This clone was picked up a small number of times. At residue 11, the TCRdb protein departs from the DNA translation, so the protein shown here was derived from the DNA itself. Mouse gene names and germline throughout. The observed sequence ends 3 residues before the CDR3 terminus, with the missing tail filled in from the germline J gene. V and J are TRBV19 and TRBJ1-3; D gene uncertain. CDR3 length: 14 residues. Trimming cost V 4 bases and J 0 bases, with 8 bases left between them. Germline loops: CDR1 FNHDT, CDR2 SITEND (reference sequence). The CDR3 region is CASSPSNSGNTLYF. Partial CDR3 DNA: TGTGCCAGCAGTCCCAGCAATTCTGGAAATACG.

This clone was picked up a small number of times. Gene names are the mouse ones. The CDR3 loop is CTCSGTGTSNTEVFF. CDR3 DNA (partial): TGCACCTGCAGTGGGACCGGGACATCAAACACA. V gene TRBV1 combines with J gene TRBJ1-1, with D tentatively TRBD1 (6 bases). The read comes to an end 4 residues before the CDR3 does, leaving the germline J gene to fill in the end. The CDR3 has 15 residues. Germline values: CDR1 NSQYPW, CDR2 LRSPGD (reference sequence). V lost 4 bases to trimming and J lost 0 bases, with 12 bases between them.

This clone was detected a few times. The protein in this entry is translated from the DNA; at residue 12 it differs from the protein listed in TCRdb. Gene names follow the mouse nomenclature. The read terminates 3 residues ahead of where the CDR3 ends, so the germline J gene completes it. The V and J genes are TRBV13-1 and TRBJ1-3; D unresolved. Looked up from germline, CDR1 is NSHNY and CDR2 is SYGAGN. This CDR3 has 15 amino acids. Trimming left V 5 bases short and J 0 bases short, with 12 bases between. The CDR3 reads CASSPGQISGNTLYF. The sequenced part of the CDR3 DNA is TGTGCCAGCAGCCCTGGGCAAATTTCTGGAAATACG.